These 17 T cell receptor beta chains were sequenced from one sample in a study of T cell responses to AZD1222 COVID-19 vaccine. This table comes from immunoSEQ multiplex PCR, and its TCRdb copy is limited to in-frame clones, with some not included. The repertoire holds around 180,000 clones, with about 88% as singletons. Sequencing was performed on peripheral blood, taken 28 days after the second AZD1222 dose. The origin of the receptors is an adult who received the AZD1222 COVID-19 vaccine.

The rearrangement uses TRBV28 and TRBJ1-6, with D hard to call. The germline V gene has CDR1 MDHEN and CDR2 SYDVKM. V gave up 3 bases and J gave up 5 bases, with 14 bases separating them. The CDR3 length is 16 residues. CDR3 DNA sequence: TGTGCCAGCAGTTTCGGAACGAGCTCAAATAATTCACCCCTCCACTTT. Its protein is CASSFGTSSNNSPLHF. The full variable domain, rest sourced from reference TRBV28 and TRBJ1-6, is DVKVTQSSRYLVKRTGEKVFLECVQDMDHENMFWYRQDPGLGLRLIYFSYDVKMKEKGDIPEGYSVSREKKERFSLILESASTNQTSMYLCASSFGTSSNNSPLHFGNGTRLTVT.

The rearrangement joins TRBV28 to TRBJ1-3; the D is unclear. The germline CDR1 and CDR2 sequences are MDHEN and SYDVKM. Between the trimmed V and J ends, which lost 3 bases and 7 bases, there was a span of 19 bases. This CDR3 contains 16 residues. CDR3 DNA sequence: TGTGCCAGCAGTTTTACACACGGCGTGCGTGCGAACACCATATATTTT. Protein product: CASSFTHGVRANTIYF.

This clone turned up a few times. The CDR3 nucleotides are TGCGCCAGCAGCTTGCTAGCGGGTCCTTTGGGGAATGAGCAGTTCTTC. Its protein is CASSLLAGPLGNEQFF. The chain links TRBV5-1 to TRBJ2-1; 8 bases align to TRBD2. The CDR3 contains 16 residues. Trimming at V came to 1 base and at J to 7 bases, leaving 10 bases not matched to a gene. The germline V gene has CDR1 SGHRS and CDR2 YFSETQ.

The chain joins TRBV5-1 to TRBJ2-3; TRBD2 aligns across 12 bases. This CDR3 has 18 residues. The germline V gene encodes CDR1 SGHRS and CDR2 YFSETQ. The V segment lost 0 bases and the J segment 2 bases; nucleotides outside the gene matches: 7. CDR3 region: CASSLAPRLAGDTDTQYF. In DNA form, the CDR3 reads TGCGCCAGCAGCTTGGCCCCGCGACTAGCGGGAGACACAGATACGCAGTATTTT.

This chain connects TRBV27 to TRBJ2-7; possible D gene TRBD1, 5 bases. There are 15 residues in the CDR3. Trimming removed 5 bases at V and 0 bases at J, with 14 bases between. Germline V CDR1 and CDR2: MNHEY, SMNVEV (reference sequence). The CDR3 protein is CASSPPNRGSYEQYF. The CDR3 DNA follows: TGTGCCAGCAGTCCCCCAAATAGGGGCTCCTACGAGCAGTACTTC.

This sequence joins TRBV24-1 and TRBJ2-1; D uncertain. V shed 1 base and J shed 12 bases, with 9 bases lying between them. The length of the CDR3 is 12 residues. The germline V gene has CDR1 KGHDR and CDR2 SFDVKD. The CDR3 here is CATSDLRDVQFF. CDR3 DNA: TGTGCCACCAGTGATTTACGCGACGTGCAGTTCTTC.

This chain uses TRBV5-1 with TRBJ1-1; TRBD1 might be the D (6 bases). V dropped 4 bases and J dropped 6 bases, with 16 bases sitting between them. The CDR3 contains 14 residues. The germline CDR1 and CDR2 sequences are SGHRS and YFSETQ. DNA for the CDR3: TGCGCCAGCAGCCGGGGGGGCTACGGGGCTGAAGCTTTCTTT. Its translation is CASSRGGYGAEAFF.

V and J are TRBV19 and TRBJ2-7; 9 bases agree with TRBD1. Germline V gene data show CDR1 as LNHDA and CDR2 as SQIVND (reference sequence). V lost 4 bases, J lost 4 bases, and 11 bases stayed unmatched. CDR3 length equals 16 residues. CDR3 DNA: TGTGCCAGTAGTACTATGGTTGGGACAGGGCAATACGAGCAGTACTTC. It encodes CASSTMVGTGQYEQYF.

This clone was seen a single time. The chain uses TRBV9 and TRBJ2-2, with 14 nucleotides matching TRBD2. After removal of 0 bases from V and 6 bases from J, the junction contained 10 bases not matched to a gene. The CDR3 is 19 residues long. In germline, CDR1 is SGDLS, CDR2 YYNGEE. CDR3 in amino acids: CASSVGGGLAGVGSGELFF. Written as DNA, the CDR3 is TGTGCCAGCAGCGTAGGAGGGGGACTAGCGGGAGTAGGGTCCGGGGAGCTGTTTTTT. Drawing the rest from reference TRBV9 and TRBJ2-2, the complete variable domain is DSGVTQTPKHLITATGQRVTLRCSPRSGDLSVYWYQQSLDQGLQFLIQYYNGEERAKGNILERFSAQQFPDLHSELNLSSLELGDSALYFCASSVGGGLAGVGSGELFFGEGSRLTVL.

The chain combines TRBV6-6 with TRBJ2-1, with 12 bases fitting TRBD2. Germline V CDR1 and CDR2: MNHNY, SVGAGI (reference sequence). After removal of 0 bases from V and 4 bases from J, the junction contained 1 base not matched to a gene. CDR3 size: 16 residues. CDR3 coding DNA: TGTGCCAGCAGTTACTCGACTAGCGGGGGATACAATGAGCAGTTCTTC. This codes for CASSYSTSGGYNEQFF.

V gene TRBV5-4 combines with J gene TRBJ2-5; 10 nucleotides align to TRBD1. Germline CDR1 SGHNT, CDR2 YYREEE (reference sequence). With V trimmed by 4 bases and J by 4 bases, 4 bases remained unmatched. The CDR3 length is 14 residues. As DNA, the CDR3 is TGTGCCAGCAGCCGACAGGGGGCGGGAGAGACCCAGTACTTC. This sequence encodes CASSRQGAGETQYF.

This clone was observed once. CDR3 DNA: TGTGCCTGGAGTGGGGGCAACTATGGCTACACCTTC. This sequence encodes CAWSGGNYGYTF. The rearrangement joins TRBV30 to TRBJ1-2, with D perhaps matching TRBD1 (5 bases). The CDR3 length is 12 residues. V was trimmed by 1 base and J by 2 bases, leaving 5 bases between them. CDR1 and CDR2 (germline): GTSNPN, SVGIG (reference sequence).

This clone has a handful of counts. The chain uses TRBV3-1 (or the pseudogene TRBV3-2) and TRBJ2-1; D tentatively fits TRBD1 or TRBD2 (5 bases each). The CDR3 consists of 12 residues. CDR1 is LGHDT and CDR2 is YNNKEL in the germline V gene (reference sequence). The V end lost 5 bases, the J end lost 12 bases, and 14 bases lay between the germline ends. As DNA, the CDR3 is TGTGCCAGCAGCTTGAGTGAGAGGGGGCAGTTCTTC. Translating it yields CASSLSERGQFF.

The chain couples TRBV6-4 to TRBJ1-2; a possible D gene is TRBD1 (6 bases). V dropped 6 bases and J dropped 9 bases, with 23 bases sitting between them. The length of the CDR3 is 15 residues. The germline V gene encodes CDR1 MRHNA and CDR2 SNTAGT. The chain's CDR3 is CASSSDSPDRRRYTF. In DNA form, the CDR3 reads TGTGCCAGCAGCTCGGACTCCCCGGACAGACGGCGCTACACCTTC.

This clone was recorded once. V and J are TRBV10-3 and TRBJ2-1, with TRBD2 matching 7 bases. J lost 3 bases, V lost 5 bases, and 7 bases had no gene match. The CDR3 spans 15 residues. CDR1 is ENHRY, CDR2 SYGVKD, per germline. DNA for the CDR3: TGTGCCATCAGTCCCGCTAGCGGAAACTACAATGAGCAGTTCTTC. It codes for CAISPASGNYNEQFF.

The chain has TRBV10-3 and TRBJ2-2; weak D call: TRBD1 (5 bases). The germline CDR1 and CDR2 sequences are ENHRY and SYGVKD. The CDR3 is made up of 17 amino acids. The V end was cut by 0 bases, the J end by 4 bases, with 15 bases between. CDR3 DNA sequence: TGTGCCATCAGTGAGTCGGCGACAGACGTTTTCACCGGGGAGCTGTTTTTT. Amino acid sequence: CAISESATDVFTGELFF.

The gene calls are TRBV7-2 and TRBJ2-5; no firm D call. The germline CDR1 and CDR2 sequences are SGHTA and FQGNSA. This CDR3 contains 14 residues. Trimming removed 5 bases from V and 5 bases from J, with 15 bases in between. CDR3 in amino acids: CASSPAPGVETQYF. The CDR3 DNA is TGTGCCAGCAGCCCCGCCCCGGGTGTGGAGACCCAGTACTTC.